These T cell receptor beta chains were read from a single sample in a study of control samples from healthy donors and cancer patients. The table came from immunoSEQ multiplex PCR; TCRdb's copy has only in-frame clones and leaves some out. The table shows some 150,000 clones, with approximately 93% occurring only once. Sequenced input: blood. Source of these receptors: a man in his fifties in good health. Both conserved end residues are part of each CDR3. A D gene is named only where the DNA matches it firmly. Not every row has a clone size; where given, it reads once, few, many or a size class.

j_call: TRBJ2-3
v_call: TRBV21-1
d_call: NA
clone_size: NA
cdr3_aa: CASSKAGTSGAGSTDTQYF
cdr3_nt: TGTGCCAGCAGCAAAGCCGGGACTAGCGGGGCTGGGAGCACAGATACGCAGTATTTT

j_call: TRBJ1-2
v_call: TRBV9
d_call: NA
clone_size: NA
cdr3_aa: CASSGRGGGYGYTF
cdr3_nt: TGTGCCAGCAGCGGGAGGGGCGGTGGCTATGGCTACACCTTC

j_call: TRBJ1-1
v_call: TRBV5-1
d_call: NA
clone_size: NA
cdr3_aa: CASSLSQGVTEAFF
cdr3_nt: TGCGCCAGCAGCTTGTCTCAGGGAGTAACTGAAGCTTTCTTT

j_call: TRBJ2-7
v_call: TRBV5-1
d_call: TRBD2
clone_size: NA
cdr3_aa: CASSAGGREPRGEQYF
cdr3_nt: TGCGCCAGCAGCGCGGGGGGGCGGGAGCCCCGAGGGGAGCAGTACTTC

j_call: TRBJ1-2
v_call: TRBV3-1/TRBV3-2
d_call: NA
clone_size: NA
cdr3_aa: CASTLLGRGGYTF
cdr3_nt: TGTGCCAGCACCCTCCTCGGTCGAGGTGGCTACACCTTC

j_call: TRBJ2-4
v_call: TRBV3-1/TRBV3-2
d_call: NA
clone_size: once
cdr3_aa: CASSQDTLLTNIQYF
cdr3_nt: TGTGCCAGCAGCCAAGATACGCTCCTCACAAACATTCAGTACTTC

j_call: TRBJ1-2
v_call: TRBV27
d_call: NA
clone_size: NA
cdr3_aa: CASSRAQAGGYTF
cdr3_nt: TGTGCCAGCAGTCGAGCACAGGCCGGTGGCTACACCTTC

j_call: TRBJ2-2
v_call: TRBV5-1
d_call: NA
clone_size: NA
cdr3_aa: CASSSYRERKEVEGTGELFF
cdr3_nt: TGCGCCAGCAGTTCCTACAGGGAAAGAAAAGAGGTAGAGGGCACCGGGGAGCTGTTTTTT

j_call: TRBJ2-5
v_call: TRBV9
d_call: TRBD2
clone_size: NA
cdr3_aa: CASSPGLAGGVSETQYF
cdr3_nt: TGTGCCAGCAGCCCGGGACTAGCGGGAGGGGTTAGTGAGACCCAGTACTTC

j_call: TRBJ2-2
v_call: TRBV7-9
d_call: NA
clone_size: NA
cdr3_aa: CASSSTKPSEFGELFF
cdr3_nt: TGTGCCAGCAGCTCTACTAAGCCCAGCGAATTCGGGGAGCTGTTTTTT

j_call: TRBJ2-1
v_call: TRBV20-1
d_call: TRBD2
clone_size: NA
cdr3_aa: CSASPASGGRARGEQFF
cdr3_nt: TGCAGTGCTAGTCCCGCTTCTGGCGGGAGGGCCAGGGGTGAGCAGTTCTTC

j_call: TRBJ2-5
v_call: TRBV2
d_call: TRBD1
clone_size: once
cdr3_aa: CASRALSRGQETQYF
cdr3_nt: TGTGCCAGCAGGGCCCTTTCCAGGGGGCAAGAGACCCAGTACTTC

j_call: TRBJ2-1
v_call: TRBV20-1
d_call: NA
clone_size: once
cdr3_aa: CSARGVHEQFF
cdr3_nt: TGCAGTGCTAGAGGGGTCCATGAGCAGTTCTTC

j_call: TRBJ1-5
v_call: TRBV30
d_call: NA
clone_size: NA
cdr3_aa: CAWSRGSGNQPQHF
cdr3_nt: TGTGCCTGGAGTAGGGGGTCGGGTAATCAGCCCCAGCATTTT

j_call: TRBJ1-5
v_call: TRBV5-3
d_call: TRBD1
clone_size: NA
cdr3_aa: CAGRTGSWYQPQHF
cdr3_nt: TGTGCCGGAAGGACAGGAAGTTGGTATCAGCCCCAGCATTTT

j_call: TRBJ2-7
v_call: TRBV7-8
d_call: NA
clone_size: NA
cdr3_aa: CASSTGRFSKQYF
cdr3_nt: TGTGCCAGCAGCACCGGACGGTTTAGCAAGCAGTACTTC

j_call: TRBJ2-3
v_call: TRBV27
d_call: NA
clone_size: NA
cdr3_aa: CASSFWTASSPSTDTQYF
cdr3_nt: TGTGCCAGCAGTTTCTGGACCGCTTCGTCTCCTAGCACAGATACGCAGTATTTT

j_call: TRBJ2-1
v_call: TRBV4-1
d_call: TRBD2
clone_size: NA
cdr3_aa: CASRRTSGDNEQFF
cdr3_nt: TGCGCCAGCAGGCGGACTAGCGGGGACAATGAGCAGTTCTTC

j_call: TRBJ1-1
v_call: TRBV11-2
d_call: NA
clone_size: NA
cdr3_aa: CASSPGAQSTEAFF
cdr3_nt: TGTGCCAGCAGCCCAGGGGCTCAGAGCACTGAAGCTTTCTTT

j_call: TRBJ1-1
v_call: TRBV11-2
d_call: TRBD1
clone_size: once
cdr3_aa: CASSLGGTDVTEAFF
cdr3_nt: TGTGCCAGCAGCTTAGGCGGGACAGACGTCACTGAAGCTTTCTTT

j_call: TRBJ2-7
v_call: TRBV18
d_call: NA
clone_size: NA
cdr3_aa: CASSPSDGYEQYF
cdr3_nt: TGTGCCAGCTCACCCTCGGACGGCTACGAGCAGTACTTC

j_call: TRBJ1-2
v_call: TRBV5-8
d_call: TRBD1
clone_size: NA
cdr3_aa: CASSLVGRGGRGYTF
cdr3_nt: TGTGCCAGCAGCTTGGTCGGCAGGGGGGGACGGGGCTACACCTTC

j_call: TRBJ1-5
v_call: TRBV7-3
d_call: TRBD1
clone_size: NA
cdr3_aa: CASSQGAFQPQHF
cdr3_nt: TGTGCCAGCAGCCAGGGGGCGTTTCAGCCCCAGCATTTT

j_call: TRBJ2-7
v_call: TRBV13
d_call: NA
clone_size: NA
cdr3_aa: CASSLRGSYEQYF
cdr3_nt: TGTGCCAGCAGCTTGAGGGGCTCCTACGAGCAGTACTTC

j_call: TRBJ2-3
v_call: TRBV28
d_call: NA
clone_size: NA
cdr3_aa: CASSLILGSGTDTQYF
cdr3_nt: TGTGCCAGCAGTTTAATTTTGGGCTCCGGCACAGATACGCAGTATTTT

j_call: TRBJ2-7
v_call: TRBV2
d_call: NA
clone_size: NA
cdr3_aa: CASSDSGHLYEQYF
cdr3_nt: TGTGCCAGCAGTGACTCGGGACACCTCTACGAGCAGTACTTC

j_call: TRBJ2-3
v_call: TRBV6-5
d_call: TRBD2
clone_size: NA
cdr3_aa: CASRKREGPKAQYF
cdr3_nt: TGTGCCAGCAGGAAGCGGGAGGGCCCCAAGGCGCAGTATTTT

j_call: TRBJ1-6
v_call: TRBV2
d_call: NA
clone_size: NA
cdr3_aa: CASTPVYNSPLHF
cdr3_nt: TGTGCCAGCACCCCAGTCTATAATTCACCCCTCCACTTT

j_call: TRBJ1-2
v_call: TRBV7-3
d_call: TRBD1
clone_size: NA
cdr3_aa: CASSPGGGYGYTF
cdr3_nt: TGTGCCAGCAGTCCAGGGGGTGGTTATGGCTACACCTTC

j_call: TRBJ1-5
v_call: TRBV3-1/TRBV3-2
d_call: NA
clone_size: NA
cdr3_aa: CASSQGLNQPQHF
cdr3_nt: TGTGCCAGCAGCCAAGGTCTCAATCAGCCCCAGCATTTT

j_call: TRBJ2-3
v_call: TRBV19
d_call: TRBD1
clone_size: NA
cdr3_aa: CASSTGDRVGDTQYF
cdr3_nt: TGTGCCAGTTCGACCGGGGACAGGGTTGGGGATACGCAGTATTTT

j_call: TRBJ2-7
v_call: TRBV24-1
d_call: TRBD1
clone_size: NA
cdr3_aa: CATSGTGGSYEQYF
cdr3_nt: TGTGCCACCAGTGGGACAGGGGGCTCCTACGAGCAGTACTTC

j_call: TRBJ2-2
v_call: TRBV28
d_call: NA
clone_size: NA
cdr3_aa: CASSGRAWETGELFF
cdr3_nt: TGTGCCAGCAGTGGCCGGGCCTGGGAAACCGGGGAGCTGTTTTTT

j_call: TRBJ2-3
v_call: TRBV2
d_call: NA
clone_size: NA
cdr3_aa: CASSGSVLDTQYF
cdr3_nt: TGTGCCAGCAGTGGCTCCGTTCTGGATACGCAGTATTTT

j_call: TRBJ2-1
v_call: TRBV5-1
d_call: NA
clone_size: once
cdr3_aa: CASSLEAEQFF
cdr3_nt: TGCGCCAGCAGCTTGGAAGCTGAGCAGTTCTTC

j_call: TRBJ2-7
v_call: TRBV18
d_call: NA
clone_size: NA
cdr3_aa: CASSRLRGYEQYF
cdr3_nt: TGTGCCAGCTCACGCCTTCGCGGCTACGAGCAGTACTTC

j_call: TRBJ2-5
v_call: TRBV7-9
d_call: NA
clone_size: NA
cdr3_aa: CASSLAGGGSGTQYF
cdr3_nt: TGTGCCAGCAGCTTAGCGGGAGGTGGGAGCGGGACCCAGTACTTC

j_call: TRBJ2-4
v_call: TRBV12-2
d_call: NA
clone_size: once
cdr3_aa: CASRPVLGQLAKNIQYF
cdr3_nt: TGTGCAAGTCGCCCGGTTTTGGGACAGCTAGCCAAAAACATTCAGTACTTC

j_call: TRBJ2-3
v_call: TRBV24-1
d_call: TRBD1
clone_size: NA
cdr3_aa: CATSDAGQGTDTQYF
cdr3_nt: TGTGCCACCAGTGACGCCGGACAGGGCACAGATACGCAGTATTTT

j_call: TRBJ1-2
v_call: TRBV27
d_call: NA
clone_size: NA
cdr3_aa: CASSFTNTGWGYTF
cdr3_nt: TGTGCCAGCAGTTTCACCAACACCGGATGGGGCTACACCTTC

j_call: TRBJ1-1
v_call: TRBV3-1/TRBV3-2
d_call: NA
clone_size: NA
cdr3_aa: CASSPQWGGTEAFF
cdr3_nt: TGTGCCAGCAGCCCCCAGTGGGGGGGAACTGAAGCTTTCTTT

j_call: TRBJ1-5
v_call: TRBV15
d_call: NA
clone_size: NA
cdr3_aa: CATSRRSEQSNQPQHF
cdr3_nt: TGTGCCACCAGCAGACGCTCGGAACAGAGCAATCAGCCCCAGCATTTT